This TCR beta chain is from a study of blood T cell repertoires in COVID-19. About the study: PBMCs, B-cell-depleted T cells, or T cells were the source of the cDNA or gDNA that made up the material.

Germline V CDR1 and CDR2: SEHNR, FQNEAQ (reference sequence). CDR3 size: 11 residues. V was clipped by 3 bases and J by 8 bases, with 7 bases between them. The authors' processing: Quantification of nucleated cells was approximated via reference gene primer amplification. The data were produced by immunoSEQ multiplex PCR, yet TCRdb's version contains in-frame clones alone and is incomplete. The DNA was the basis for D and trimming; V, J and clone size are from that table. This sample has about 280,000 clones, with 90% found just once. Participants had their cohort set by participant-reported clinical history.

The receptor was isolated from a woman between 18 and 30 years old with acute COVID-19. This chain uses TRBV7-9 with TRBJ1-1; no firm D call. Material for sequencing was PBMCs or T cells enriched from blood (not recorded which). The CDR3 sequence is CASSFGREAFF. Here the CDR3 DNA reads TGTGCCAGCAGCTTTGGCAGGGAAGCTTTCTTT.